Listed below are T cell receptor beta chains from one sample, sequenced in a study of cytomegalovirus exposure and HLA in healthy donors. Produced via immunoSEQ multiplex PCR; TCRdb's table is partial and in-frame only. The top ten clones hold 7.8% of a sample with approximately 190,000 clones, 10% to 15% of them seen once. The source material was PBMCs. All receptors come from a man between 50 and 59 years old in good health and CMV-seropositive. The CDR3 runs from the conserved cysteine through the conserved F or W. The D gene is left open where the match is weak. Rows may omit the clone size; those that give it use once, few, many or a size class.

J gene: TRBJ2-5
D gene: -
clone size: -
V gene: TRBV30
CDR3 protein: CAWSRSSVETQYF
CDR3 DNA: TGTGCCTGGAGTCGGAGTAGCGTAGAGACCCAGTACTTC

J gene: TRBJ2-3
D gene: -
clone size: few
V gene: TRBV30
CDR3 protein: CAWSVLASSTDTQYF
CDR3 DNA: TGTGCCTGGAGTGTGCTAGCGAGTAGCACAGATACGCAGTATTTT

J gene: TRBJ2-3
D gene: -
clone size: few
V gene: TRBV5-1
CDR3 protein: CASSLVLGGSTDTQYF
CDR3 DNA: TGCGCCAGCAGCTTGGTTTTGGGGGGAAGCACAGATACGCAGTATTTT

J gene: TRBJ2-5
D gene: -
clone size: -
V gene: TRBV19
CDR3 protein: CASSIDRFQETQYF
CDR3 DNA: TGTGCCAGTAGTATAGACAGATTCCAAGAGACCCAGTACTTC

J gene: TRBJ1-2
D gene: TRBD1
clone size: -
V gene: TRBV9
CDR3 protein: CASSWGQGAFYGYTF
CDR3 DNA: TGTGCCAGCAGCTGGGGACAGGGGGCGTTCTATGGCTACACCTTC

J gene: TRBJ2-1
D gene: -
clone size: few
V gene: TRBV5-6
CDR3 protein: CASSLQIQGEQFF
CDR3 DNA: TGTGCCAGCAGCTTACAAATCCAGGGCGAGCAGTTCTTC

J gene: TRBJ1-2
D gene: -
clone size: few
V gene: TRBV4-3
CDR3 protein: CASSRGLQGGYTF
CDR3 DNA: TGCGCCAGCAGCCGGGGACTTCAGGGAGGCTACACCTTC

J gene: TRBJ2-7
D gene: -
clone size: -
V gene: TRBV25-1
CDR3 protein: CASSEGRAETSYEQYF
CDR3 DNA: TGTGCCAGCAGTGAAGGCAGGGCCGAAACATCCTACGAGCAGTACTTC

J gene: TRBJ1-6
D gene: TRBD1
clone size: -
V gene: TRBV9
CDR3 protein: CASSVGTGGNSPLHF
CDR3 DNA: TGTGCCAGCAGCGTGGGGACAGGGGGTAATTCACCCCTCCACTTT

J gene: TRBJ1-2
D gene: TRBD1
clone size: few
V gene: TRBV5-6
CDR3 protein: CASSSGTGGNYGYTF
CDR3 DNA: TGTGCCAGCAGCTCCGGGACAGGGGGGAACTATGGCTACACCTTC

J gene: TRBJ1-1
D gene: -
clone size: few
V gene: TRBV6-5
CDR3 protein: CASSSTVNTEAFF
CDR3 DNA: TGTGCCAGCAGCTCGACAGTGAACACTGAAGCTTTCTTT

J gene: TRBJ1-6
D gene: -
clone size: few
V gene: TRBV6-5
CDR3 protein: CASNTGNSPLHF
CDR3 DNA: TGTGCCAGCAATACGGGTAATTCACCCCTCCACTTT

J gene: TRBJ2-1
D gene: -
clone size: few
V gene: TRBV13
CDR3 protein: CASSLQALNEQFF
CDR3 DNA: TGTGCCAGCAGCTTACAGGCCCTCAATGAGCAGTTCTTC

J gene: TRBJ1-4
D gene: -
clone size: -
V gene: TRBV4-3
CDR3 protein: CASSQDFHRVEKLFF
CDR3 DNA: TGCGCCAGCAGCCAAGATTTTCACAGAGTTGAAAAACTGTTTTTT

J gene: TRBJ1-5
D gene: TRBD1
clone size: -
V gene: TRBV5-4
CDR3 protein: CASSFFQGANSNQPQHF
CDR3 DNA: TGTGCCAGCAGCTTCTTCCAGGGGGCAAATAGCAATCAGCCCCAGCATTTT

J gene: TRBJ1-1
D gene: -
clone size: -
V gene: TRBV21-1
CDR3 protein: CASSKEVRGGTEAFF
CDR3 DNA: TGTGCCAGCAGCAAAGAAGTACGGGGGGGAACTGAAGCTTTCTTT

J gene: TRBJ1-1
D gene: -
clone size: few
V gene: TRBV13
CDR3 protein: CASSLGGVRGTEAFF
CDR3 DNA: TGTGCCAGCAGCCTGGGGGGGGTTAGGGGGACTGAAGCTTTCTTT

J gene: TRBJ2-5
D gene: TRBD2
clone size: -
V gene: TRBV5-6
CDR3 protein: CASSLGAGGPWTQYF
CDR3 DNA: TGTGCCAGCAGCTTGGGAGCGGGGGGCCCTTGGACCCAGTACTTC

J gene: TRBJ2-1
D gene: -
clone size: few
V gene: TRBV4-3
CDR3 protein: CASSLFYEESSYNEQFF
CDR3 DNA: TGCGCCAGCAGCCTCTTCTACGAGGAGAGCTCCTACAATGAGCAGTTCTTC

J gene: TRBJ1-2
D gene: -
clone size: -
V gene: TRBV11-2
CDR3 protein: CASSLGMGGGCTF
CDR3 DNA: TGTGCCAGCAGCTTGGGGATGGGCGGGGGCTGCACCTTC

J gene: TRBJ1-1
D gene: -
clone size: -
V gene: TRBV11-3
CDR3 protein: CASSLDTGMNTEAFF
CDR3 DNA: TGTGCCAGCAGCTTAGATACAGGGATGAACACTGAAGCTTTCTTT

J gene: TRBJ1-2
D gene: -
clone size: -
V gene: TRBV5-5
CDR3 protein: CASSLGDTFNYGYTF
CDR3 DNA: TGTGCCAGCAGCTTGGGGGACACCTTTAACTATGGCTACACCTTC

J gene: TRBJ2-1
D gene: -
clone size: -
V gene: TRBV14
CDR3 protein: CASSQEVLRGHEQFF
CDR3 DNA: TGTGCCAGCAGCCAAGAAGTTTTGCGGGGTCATGAGCAGTTCTTC

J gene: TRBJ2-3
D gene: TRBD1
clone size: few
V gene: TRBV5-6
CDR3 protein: CASSQGDINRGDTQYF
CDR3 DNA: TGTGCCAGCAGCCAGGGGGACATCAACCGGGGAGATACGCAGTATTTT

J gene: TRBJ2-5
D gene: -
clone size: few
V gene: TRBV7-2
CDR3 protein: CASSLFGAETQYF
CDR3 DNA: TGTGCCAGCAGCTTATTTGGGGCAGAGACCCAGTACTTC

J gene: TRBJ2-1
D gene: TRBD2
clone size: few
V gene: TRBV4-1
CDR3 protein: CASAGLAGFYNEQFF
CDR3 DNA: TGCGCCAGCGCCGGACTAGCGGGGTTTTACAATGAGCAGTTCTTC

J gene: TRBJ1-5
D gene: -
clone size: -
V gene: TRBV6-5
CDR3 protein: CASSHQGNQPQHF
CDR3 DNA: TGTGCCAGCAGTCACCAGGGAAATCAGCCCCAGCATTTT

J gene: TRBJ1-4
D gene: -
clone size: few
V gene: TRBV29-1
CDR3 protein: CSVASQGTTNEKLFF
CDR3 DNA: TGCAGCGTTGCATCGCAGGGGACAACTAATGAAAAACTGTTTTTT

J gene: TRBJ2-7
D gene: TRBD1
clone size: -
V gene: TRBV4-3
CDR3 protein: CASSAGQGLTYEQYF
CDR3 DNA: TGCGCCAGCAGTGCAGGACAGGGTTTAACCTACGAGCAGTACTTC

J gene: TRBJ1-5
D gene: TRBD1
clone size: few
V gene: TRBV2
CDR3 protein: CASRGQENQPQHF
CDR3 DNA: TGTGCCAGCAGGGGACAGGAGAATCAGCCCCAGCATTTT

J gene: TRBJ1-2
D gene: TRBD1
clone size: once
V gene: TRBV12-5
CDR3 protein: CASGMTGWGYGYTF
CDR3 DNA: TGTGCTAGTGGGATGACAGGGTGGGGCTATGGCTACACCTTC